The rows below give T cell receptor beta chains drawn from one sample of a study of cytomegalovirus exposure and HLA in healthy donors. Generated by immunoSEQ multiplex PCR, the TCRdb table keeps only in-frame clones and is missing some. The sample shows about 150,000 clones, around 88% of them seen only once. Sequencing was carried out using PBMCs. The receptors stem from a young man in good health and CMV-seropositive. The CDR3 runs from the conserved cysteine through the conserved F or W. The D gene is left open where the match is weak. Size tells how often a clone was seen (once, few, many) or the class of an expanded clone, and some rows leave it out.

TRBV11-3	.	TRBD2	TRBJ2-3	CASSLDVGSGGLGDTQYF	TGTGCCAGCAGCTTAGACGTGGGGTCGGGAGGTCTAGGGGATACGCAGTATTTT
TRBV7-2	.	.	TRBJ1-5	CASSLAGNNQPQHF	TGTGCCAGCAGCTTGGCGGGGAACAATCAGCCCCAGCATTTT
TRBV10-3	.	TRBD2	TRBJ2-1	CAISGGALNEQFF	TGTGCCATCAGCGGGGGGGCCCTTAATGAGCAGTTCTTC
TRBV9	.	.	TRBJ2-7	CASSVVQDSYEQYF	TGTGCCAGCAGCGTAGTTCAGGACAGCTACGAGCAGTACTTC
TRBV2	.	.	TRBJ2-7	CASSAGTSNEQYF	TGTGCCAGCAGTGCCGGGACAAGCAACGAGCAGTACTTC
TRBV10-3	.	TRBD2	TRBJ2-3	CAISVAGGRTDTQYF	TGTGCCATCAGCGTAGCGGGGGGACGCACAGATACGCAGTATTTT
TRBV5-4	.	TRBD2	TRBJ2-7	CATTPGLASYEQYF	TGTGCCACCACGCCGGGACTAGCATCCTACGAGCAGTACTTC
TRBV5-1	.	.	TRBJ1-1	CASGYEGGGGTEAFF	TGCGCCAGCGGCTACGAGGGTGGGGGCGGCACTGAAGCTTTCTTT
TRBV18	.	TRBD2	TRBJ2-1	CASSPKGTSGSNEQFF	TGTGCCAGCTCACCGAAAGGGACTAGCGGGAGTAATGAGCAGTTCTTC
TRBV27	.	.	TRBJ2-5	CASSYNFQETQYF	TGTGCCAGCAGTTATAACTTCCAAGAGACCCAGTACTTC
TRBV9	.	.	TRBJ2-3	CASSGASGATQYF	TGTGCCAGCAGCGGGGCCAGCGGCGCTACGCAGTATTTT
TRBV11-2	.	.	TRBJ2-1	CASSLSSARREQFF	TGTGCCAGCAGCTTGTCGAGCGCCCGACGCGAGCAGTTCTTC
TRBV5-1	.	.	TRBJ1-3	CASSLGQGNTIYF	TGCGCCAGCAGCTTGGGGCAGGGAAACACCATATATTTT
TRBV19	.	.	TRBJ2-1	CASSIDLEYNEQFF	TGTGCCAGTAGTATAGATCTAGAATACAATGAGCAGTTCTTC
TRBV7-2	.	TRBD1	TRBJ1-5	CASSPWTGGSQPQHF	TGTGCCAGCAGCCCGTGGACAGGGGGGAGTCAGCCCCAGCATTTT
TRBV18	.	.	TRBJ1-4	CASSPPSRGEKLFF	TGTGCCAGCTCACCACCAAGTCGGGGGGAAAAACTGTTTTTT
TRBV2	.	TRBD1	TRBJ2-2	CASRAGGWGTGELFF	TGTGCCAGCAGAGCAGGGGGCTGGGGAACCGGGGAGCTGTTTTTT
TRBV18	.	.	TRBJ2-3	CASSQGAADTQYF	TGTGCCAGCTCGCAAGGAGCGGCAGATACGCAGTATTTT
TRBV5-4	.	TRBD2	TRBJ2-7	CASSAGGTYEQYF	TGTGCCAGCAGCGCCGGGGGGACCTACGAGCAGTACTTC
TRBV18	.	TRBD1	TRBJ2-5	CASSLQGETQYF	TGTGCCAGCTCACTACAGGGGGAGACCCAGTACTTC
TRBV19	.	.	TRBJ2-7	CASRGHKDPLQHRSLEQYF	TGTGCCAGTAGGGGCCATAAGGATCCTCTCCAGCACCGAAGCCTCGAGCAGTACTTC
TRBV7-2	.	TRBD2	TRBJ2-5	CASSPRTSGSRETQYF	TGTGCCAGCAGCCCCCGGACTAGCGGGAGCAGGGAGACCCAGTACTTC
TRBV7-2	.	.	TRBJ1-1	CASSPRSGQVYANTEAFF	TGTGCCAGCAGCCCCCGATCAGGGCAGGTATACGCGAACACTGAAGCTTTCTTT
TRBV7-9	.	TRBD1	TRBJ2-7	CASSSSTGGYEQYF	TGTGCCAGCAGCTCTTCGACAGGGGGATACGAGCAGTACTTC
TRBV6-6	.	.	TRBJ2-3	CASSRRLEQDTQYF	TGTGCCAGCAGCCGGAGGTTGGAGCAAGATACGCAGTATTTT
TRBV7-2	few	.	TRBJ1-2	CASSFGGNYGYTF	TGTGCCAGCAGCTTTGGCGGGAACTATGGCTACACCTTC
TRBV5-1	.	.	TRBJ1-2	CASSSTGTRVGYGYTF	TGCGCCAGCAGCTCCACCGGGACAAGGGTAGGCTATGGCTACACCTTC
TRBV7-3	.	TRBD1	TRBJ2-1	CASSLTPGTAYNEQFF	TGTGCCAGCAGCTTAACACCCGGGACAGCATACAATGAGCAGTTCTTC
TRBV10-2	once	TRBD2	TRBJ2-7	CASRLAASSYEQYF	TGCGCCAGCAGACTAGCGGCAAGCTCCTACGAGCAGTACTTC
TRBV7-2	.	TRBD2	TRBJ2-7	CASSFRLAGLGGYEQYF	TGTGCCAGCAGCTTCCGACTAGCGGGTCTCGGGGGATACGAGCAGTACTTC
TRBV7-2	.	.	TRBJ2-3	CASTLDRAADTQYF	TGTGCCAGCACCCTCGACAGAGCAGCAGATACGCAGTATTTT
TRBV2	once	.	TRBJ1-1	CASSEVGHGKTEAFF	TGTGCCAGCAGTGAAGTGGGACACGGCAAGACTGAAGCTTTCTTT
TRBV9	.	.	TRBJ2-5	CASSSQDIQETQYF	TGTGCCAGCAGCTCCCAGGATATCCAAGAGACCCAGTACTTC
TRBV25-1	.	.	TRBJ1-2	CASEGSGGGYTF	TGTGCCAGCGAAGGTTCAGGCGGGGGCTACACCTTC
TRBV7-3	.	TRBD1	TRBJ2-7	CASSQGTDEQYF	TGTGCCAGCAGCCAGGGGACAGACGAGCAGTACTTC
TRBV30	.	.	TRBJ1-3	CAWEGVENTIYF	TGTGCCTGGGAAGGGGTGGAAAACACCATATATTTT
TRBV7-8	.	TRBD1	TRBJ1-1	CASSGDRGQFGNTEAFF	TGTGCCAGCAGCGGGGACAGGGGGCAGTTTGGGAACACTGAAGCTTTCTTT
TRBV15	.	.	TRBJ2-1	CATSRNLRDEQFF	TGTGCCACCAGCAGAAACCTGAGGGATGAGCAGTTCTTC
TRBV2	once	.	TRBJ2-3	CASSGPGGTDTQYF	TGTGCCAGCAGTGGGCCGGGGGGCACAGATACGCAGTATTTT
TRBV4-3	.	.	TRBJ2-1	CASSQDPLRGEQFF	TGCGCCAGCAGCCAAGATCCCCTACGGGGTGAGCAGTTCTTC
TRBV7-3	.	.	TRBJ2-3	CASSPRGDTQYF	TGTGCCAGCAGCCCGAGGGGGGATACGCAGTATTTT
TRBV4-1	.	TRBD1	TRBJ1-2	CASSHGQGDGYTF	TGCGCCAGCAGCCACGGACAGGGGGATGGCTACACCTTC
TRBV5-1	.	.	TRBJ1-1	CASTTQGRETEAFF	TGCGCCAGCACCACCCAGGGGAGGGAGACTGAAGCTTTCTTT
TRBV19	.	TRBD1	TRBJ2-7	CASSRDRGALYEQYF	TGTGCCAGTAGTCGTGACAGGGGGGCCCTATACGAGCAGTACTTC
TRBV25-1	once	.	TRBJ1-1	CASSEYQYPRNTEAFF	TGTGCCAGCAGTGAATATCAATACCCGAGGAACACTGAAGCTTTCTTT
TRBV5-1	once	.	TRBJ2-3	CASSLQALDTQYF	TGCGCCAGCAGCTTGCAAGCGCTAGATACGCAGTATTTT
TRBV7-6	.	.	TRBJ2-1	CASSPASNEQFF	TGTGCCAGCAGCCCCGCCAGTAATGAGCAGTTCTTC
TRBV4-1	.	.	TRBJ2-4	CASSPGLLGNIQYF	TGCGCCAGCAGCCCAGGGCTTCTCGGAAACATTCAGTACTTC
TRBV5-1	.	TRBD1	TRBJ1-3	CASSLAPTGAGNTIYF	TGCGCCAGCAGCTTGGCCCCGACAGGGGCTGGAAACACCATATATTTT
TRBV5-6	.	.	TRBJ1-1	CASSLLTNTEAFF	TGTGCCAGCAGCTTGCTAACGAACACTGAAGCTTTCTTT
TRBV13	.	.	TRBJ1-1	CASSVGQVTEAFF	TGTGCCAGCAGCGTCGGACAAGTCACTGAAGCTTTCTTT
TRBV6-5	once	.	TRBJ2-1	CASSYQDIDEQFF	TGTGCCAGCAGTTATCAGGACATTGATGAGCAGTTCTTC
TRBV7-8	once	.	TRBJ2-7	CASVAGLHYEQYF	TGTGCCAGCGTCGCGGGACTCCACTACGAGCAGTACTTC